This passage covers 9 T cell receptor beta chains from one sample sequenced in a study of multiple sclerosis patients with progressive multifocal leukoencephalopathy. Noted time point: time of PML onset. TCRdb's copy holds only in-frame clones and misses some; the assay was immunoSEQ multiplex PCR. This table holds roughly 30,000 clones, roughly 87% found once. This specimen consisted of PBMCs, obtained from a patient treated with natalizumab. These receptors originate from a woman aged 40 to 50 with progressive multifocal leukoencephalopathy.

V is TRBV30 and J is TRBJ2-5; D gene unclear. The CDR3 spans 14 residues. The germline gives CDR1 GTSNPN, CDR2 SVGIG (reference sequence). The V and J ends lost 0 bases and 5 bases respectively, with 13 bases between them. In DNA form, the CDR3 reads TGTGCCTGGAGTGTAGGACCAAACCGGGAGACCCAGTACTTC. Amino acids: CAWSVGPNRETQYF.

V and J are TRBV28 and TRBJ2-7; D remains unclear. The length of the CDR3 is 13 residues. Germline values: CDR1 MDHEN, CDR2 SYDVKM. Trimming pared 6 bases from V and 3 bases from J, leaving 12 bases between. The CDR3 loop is CASRRTNLYEQYF. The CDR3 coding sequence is TGTGCCAGCAGGCGAACAAACCTCTACGAGCAGTACTTC.

The CDR3 region is CASRHLAIINNEQFF. In DNA form, the CDR3 reads TGTGCCAGCAGGCATCTAGCGATCATAAACAATGAGCAGTTCTTC. The V and J genes are TRBV28 and TRBJ2-1; possible D gene TRBD2, 6 bases. Per germline, CDR1 MDHEN and CDR2 SYDVKM. V lost 6 bases and J lost 5, with 17 bases in between. This CDR3 comprises 15 residues.

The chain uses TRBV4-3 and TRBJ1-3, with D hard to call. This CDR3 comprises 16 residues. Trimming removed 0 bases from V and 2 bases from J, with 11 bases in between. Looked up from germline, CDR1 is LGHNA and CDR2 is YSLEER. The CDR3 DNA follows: TGCGCCAGCAGCCAAGACTGGAGGGAGCCTGGAAACACCATATATTTT. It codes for CASSQDWREPGNTIYF.

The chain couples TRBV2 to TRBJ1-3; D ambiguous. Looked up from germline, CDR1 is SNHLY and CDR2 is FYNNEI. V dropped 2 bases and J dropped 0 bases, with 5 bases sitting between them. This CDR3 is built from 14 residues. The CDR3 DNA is TGTGCCAGCAGTGAACAGTTCTCTGGAAACACCATATATTTT. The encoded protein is CASSEQFSGNTIYF.

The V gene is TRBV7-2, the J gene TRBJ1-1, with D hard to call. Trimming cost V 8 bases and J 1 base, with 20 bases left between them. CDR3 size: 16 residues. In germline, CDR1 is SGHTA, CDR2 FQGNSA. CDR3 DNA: TGTGCCAGCCGCCTGGCGGCGACGGGGTCGAACACTGAAGCTTTCTTT. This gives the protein CASRLAATGSNTEAFF.

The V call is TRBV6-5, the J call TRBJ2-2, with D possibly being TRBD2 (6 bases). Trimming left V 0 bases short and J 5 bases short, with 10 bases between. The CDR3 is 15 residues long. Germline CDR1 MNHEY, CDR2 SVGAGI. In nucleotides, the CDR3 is TGTGCCAGCAGTTACTCGACGGGGAGGACCGGGGAGCTGTTTTTT. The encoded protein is CASSYSTGRTGELFF.

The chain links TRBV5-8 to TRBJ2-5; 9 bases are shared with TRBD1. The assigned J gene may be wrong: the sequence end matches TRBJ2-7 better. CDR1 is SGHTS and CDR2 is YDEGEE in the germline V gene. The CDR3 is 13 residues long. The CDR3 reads CASSRQGEYEQYF. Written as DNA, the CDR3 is TGTGCCAGCAGCCGACAGGGGGAGTACGAGCAGTACTTC.

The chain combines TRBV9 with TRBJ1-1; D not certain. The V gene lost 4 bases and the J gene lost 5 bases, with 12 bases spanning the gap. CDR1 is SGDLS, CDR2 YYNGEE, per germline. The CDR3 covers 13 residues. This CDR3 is CASSISGGTEAFF. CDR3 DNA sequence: TGTGCCAGCAGCATTTCCGGCGGGACTGAAGCTTTCTTT.